Shown below are 20 T cell receptor beta chains from a single sample sequenced in a study of cytomegalovirus exposure and HLA in healthy donors. Primers included in the PCR were 60 Vbeta and 13 Jbeta primers. The protocol was immunoSEQ multiplex PCR, while the TCRdb copy is restricted to in-frame clones and leaves out a portion. The sample has 150,000 to 200,000 clones; approximately 82% are singletons. The sequencing sample was made of PBMCs. The receptors come from a male donor in good health and CMV-seronegative.

V usage is TRBV5-1 and J usage is TRBJ2-7; 9 bases align to TRBD1. Germline-derived CDR1 and CDR2 are SGHRS and YFSETQ. This CDR3 is built from 13 residues. V trimming: 3 bases; J trimming: 6 bases; junction bases outside the gene matches: 4. CDR3 residues: CASSWTGDGEQYF. The CDR3 nucleotides are TGCGCCAGCAGCTGGACAGGGGATGGCGAGCAGTACTTC.

The genes are TRBV7-7 and TRBJ1-4; the match to TRBD1 covers 7 bases. This CDR3 is 15 amino acids long. Germline V gene lookup returns CDR1 SSHAT and CDR2 FNYEAQ (reference sequence). V was pared by 6 bases and J by 5 bases, with 9 bases of the junction left unmatched. CDR3 DNA: TGTGCCAGCAGACCCTATAGACAGGGCAATGAAAAACTGTTTTTT. Its protein is CASRPYRQGNEKLFF. The full variable domain, its missing parts supplied by reference TRBV7-7 and TRBJ1-4, is GAGVSQSPRYKVTKRGQDVTLRCDPISSHATLYWYQQALGQGPEFLTYFNYEAQPDKSGLPSDRFSAERPEGSISTLTIQRTEQRDSAMYRCASRPYRQGNEKLFFGSGTQLSVL.

The chain has TRBV6-6 and TRBJ1-2; TRBD1 matches 7 bases. The CDR3 spans 14 residues. Germline lookup yields CDR1 MNHNY and CDR2 SVGAGI (reference sequence). Germline trimming cut 0 bases from V and 7 bases from J; bases unmatched to any gene: 5. CDR3 in DNA: TGTGCCAGCAGTTACTCCACCCGGGACAGTGGCTACACCTTC. The encoded protein is CASSYSTRDSGYTF.

This chain joins TRBV7-2 and TRBJ2-6, with unresolved D. Trimming stripped 1 base from V and 0 bases from J, with 4 bases between. Germline CDR1 and CDR2: SGHTA and FQGNSA. This CDR3 spans 15 amino acids. CDR3 amino acids: CASSLESSGANVLTF. The CDR3 DNA is TGTGCCAGCAGCTTAGAGAGCTCTGGGGCCAACGTCCTGACTTTC. The full variable domain, in which reference TRBV7-2 and TRBJ2-6 provide the parts outside the CDR3, is GAGVSQSPSNKVTEKGKDVELRCDPISGHTALYWYRQSLGQGLEFLIYFQGNSAPDKSGLPSDRFSAERTGGSVSTLTIQRTQQEDSAVYLCASSLESSGANVLTFGAGSRLTVL.

This chain joins TRBV19 and TRBJ2-2; weak D call: TRBD1 (5 bases). Trimming removed 1 base from V and 3 bases from J, with 9 bases in between. Germline V gene sequence: CDR1 LNHDA, CDR2 SQIVND (reference sequence). The CDR3 spans 15 residues. CDR3 in amino acids: CASSIARAYTGELFF. CDR3 DNA: TGTGCCAGTAGTATAGCCAGGGCCTACACCGGGGAGCTGTTTTTT.

The chain uses TRBV7-3 and TRBJ2-3; 9 bases match TRBD2. Germline assignment: CDR1 SGHTA and CDR2 FQGTGA. This CDR3 region has 17 residues. V gave up 6 bases and J gave up 7 bases; unmatched junction bases: 17. The chain's CDR3 is CASSLGPLAGRRNTQYF. The CDR3 coding sequence is TGTGCCAGCAGTTTAGGCCCCCTAGCGGGGAGACGAAATACGCAGTATTTT.

V gene TRBV6-1 combines with J gene TRBJ2-6, with D tentatively TRBD1 (6 bases). This CDR3 is 14 amino acids long. Trimming took 5 bases from V and 2 from J, leaving 7 bases between them. In germline, CDR1 is MNHNS, CDR2 SASEGT. Here the CDR3 reads CASSTGPGANVLTF. Written as DNA, the CDR3 is TGTGCCAGCAGTACAGGGCCTGGGGCCAACGTCCTGACTTTC.

This clone has just a few counts. The chain links TRBV2 to TRBJ2-3, with TRBD2 matching over 9 bases. Germline-derived CDR1 and CDR2 are SNHLY and FYNNEI. The V and J ends lost 4 bases and 7 bases, in that order; junction bases with no gene match: 6. The CDR3 runs 14 residues. The CDR3 loop is CASSASGIMNTQYF. The CDR3 bases are TGTGCCAGCAGTGCTAGCGGGATCATGAATACGCAGTATTTT. Drawing the rest from reference TRBV2 and TRBJ2-3, the complete variable domain is EPEVTQTPSHQVTQMGQEVILRCVPISNHLYFYWYRQILGQKVEFLVSFYNNEISEKSEIFDDQFSVERPDGSNFTLKIRSTKLEDSAMYFCASSASGIMNTQYFGPGTRLTVL.

This clone was detected only once. A junction end diverges from the germline sequence, so it may reflect a read error. Within the sample, other DNA sequences also encode this same CDR3. The CDR3 here is CASSEALRDRGYF. CDR3 DNA: TGCGCCAGCAGTGAAGCGCTTCGGGACAGGGGGTACTTC. The chain links TRBV2 to TRBJ2-4; 10 positions agree with TRBD1. The CDR3 totals 13 residues. The germline V gene encodes CDR1 SNHLY and CDR2 FYNNEI. The variable domain in full, with the rest retrieved from reference TRBV2 and TRBJ2-4, is EPEVTQTPSHQVTQMGQEVILRCVPISNHLYFYWYRQILGQKVEFLVSFYNNEISEKSEIFDDQFSVERPDGSNFTLKIRSTKLEDSAMYFCASSEALRDRGYFGAGTRLSVL.

A single count supports this clone. The genes are TRBV5-8 and TRBJ1-4, with TRBD1 identical over 7 bases. Germline V gives CDR1 SGHTS, CDR2 YDEGEE. V was pared by 3 bases and J by 0 bases, with 5 bases of the junction left unmatched. This CDR3 region has 16 residues. In DNA, the CDR3 is TGTGCCAGCAGCTACCGGACAGGATCAACTAATGAAAAACTGTTTTTT. The encoded protein is CASSYRTGSTNEKLFF.

The chain employs TRBV25-1 and TRBJ1-1, with TRBD1 matching over 8 bases. Germline lookup yields CDR1 MGHDK and CDR2 SYGVNS. Germline trimming cut 3 bases from V and 6 bases from J; bases unmatched to any gene: 9. There are 15 residues in the CDR3. Here the CDR3 reads CASSDPQGAPSEAFF. CDR3 DNA sequence: TGTGCCAGCAGTGATCCCCAGGGGGCGCCTTCTGAAGCTTTCTTT.

The chain couples TRBV6-5 to TRBJ1-5, with D tentatively TRBD1 (6 bases). Per germline, CDR1 MNHEY and CDR2 SVGAGI. Between the trimmed V and J ends, which lost 0 bases and 6 bases, there was a span of 15 bases. The CDR3 is 16 residues long. The CDR3 sequence: CASSYSGQSPGQPQHF. The CDR3 nucleotides are TGTGCCAGCAGTTACTCCGGACAGTCCCCGGGTCAGCCCCAGCATTTT.

V and J are TRBV4-1 and TRBJ1-2, with D perhaps matching TRBD1 (6 bases). CDR3 length equals 14 residues. The V gene's germline CDR1 is MGHRA and CDR2 YSYEKL. The germline V and J ends were trimmed by 1 base and 3 bases, with 9 bases remaining between them. CDR3 coding DNA: TGCGCCAGCAGCCAAGGACAGGCTTACTATGGCTACACCTTC. This sequence encodes CASSQGQAYYGYTF.

This clone has only a few counts. The J gene is TRBJ2-1, the V gene TRBV5-1; no reliable D call. Germline loops: CDR1 SGHRS, CDR2 YFSETQ. V lost 4 bases, J lost 5 bases, and 16 bases lay in between. The CDR3 loop spans 15 amino acids. CDR3 residues: CASSARGSTDNEQFF. The CDR3 nucleotides read TGCGCCAGCAGCGCCAGAGGCAGCACGGACAATGAGCAGTTCTTC. The whole variable domain, filled in from reference TRBV5-1 and TRBJ2-1, reads KAGVTQTPRYLIKTRGQQVTLSCSPISGHRSVSWYQQTPGQGLQFLFEYFSETQRNKGNFPGRFSGRQFSNSRSEMNVSTLELGDSALYLCASSARGSTDNEQFFGPGTRLTVL.

The J gene is TRBJ2-5, the V gene TRBV19; the match to TRBD2 covers 7 bases. The assigned J gene may be wrong: the sequence end matches TRBJ2-7 better. There are 17 residues in the CDR3. CDR1 and CDR2 from the germline V gene are LNHDA and SQIVND (reference sequence). CDR3 sequence: CASSPGMGGEVSYEQYF. DNA of the CDR3: TGTGCCAGTAGTCCCGGAATGGGGGGGGAGGTCTCCTACGAGCAGTACTTC.

In its sample, this clone was seen a few times. V is TRBV9 and J is TRBJ1-1; possibly TRBD1 for D (5 bases). V lost 0 bases and J lost 3, with 9 bases in between. CDR1 is SGDLS, CDR2 YYNGEE, per germline. This CDR3 spans 14 amino acids. The CDR3 loop reads CASSVDTGDTEAFF. As DNA, the CDR3 is TGTGCCAGCAGCGTAGATACAGGTGACACTGAAGCTTTCTTT.

This clone has just one count. The chain is built from TRBV7-3 and TRBJ2-1, with 7 bases matching TRBD1. Germline-derived CDR1 and CDR2 are SGHTA and FQGTGA. The ends lost 5 bases at V and 8 bases at J; junction bases unmatched: 12. CDR3 size: 15 residues. CDR3: CASSVRQGQVDEQFF. The CDR3 DNA reads as TGTGCCAGCAGCGTTAGACAGGGCCAAGTGGATGAGCAGTTCTTC.

The CDR3 bases are TGCGCCACCCGACTAGCGGTGAGCACAGATACGCAGTATTTT. It specifies CATRLAVSTDTQYF. The chain employs TRBV5-1 and TRBJ2-3; 9 bases align to TRBD2. V lost 9 bases and J lost 0; bases outside the gene matches: 5. This CDR3 is 14 amino acids long. Per the germline V gene, CDR1 is SGHRS and CDR2 is YFSETQ.

This clone was detected a few times. This chain uses TRBV6-1 with TRBJ2-3; 7 bases agree with TRBD1. The V gene's germline CDR1 is MNHNS and CDR2 SASEGT. The CDR3 runs 13 residues. Trimming at V came to 6 bases and at J to 3 bases, leaving 3 bases not matched to a gene. CDR3: CASRQQGTDTQYF. The CDR3 bases are TGTGCCAGCAGACAACAGGGGACAGATACGCAGTATTTT.

The CDR3 here is CASSLRPREKYNEQFF. The CDR3 DNA reads TGTGCCAGCAGCTTACGCCCCCGGGAGAAATACAATGAGCAGTTCTTC. The chain is built from TRBV7-9 and TRBJ2-1; a weak D match, TRBD2 (6 bases). The CDR3 runs 16 residues. Germline lookup yields CDR1 SEHNR and CDR2 FQNEAQ (reference sequence). The V gene lost 2 bases and the J gene lost 4 bases, with 15 bases spanning the gap.